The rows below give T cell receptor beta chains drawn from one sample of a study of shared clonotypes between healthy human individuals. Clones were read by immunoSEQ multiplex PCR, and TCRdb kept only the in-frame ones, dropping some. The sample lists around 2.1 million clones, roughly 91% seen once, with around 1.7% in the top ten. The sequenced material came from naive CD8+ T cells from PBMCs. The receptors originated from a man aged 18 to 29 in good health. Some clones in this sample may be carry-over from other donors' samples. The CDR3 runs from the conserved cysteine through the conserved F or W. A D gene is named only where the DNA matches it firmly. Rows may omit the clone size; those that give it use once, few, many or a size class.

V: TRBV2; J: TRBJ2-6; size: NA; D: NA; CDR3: CARTSPDSGANVLTF; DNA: TGTGCCAGAACCTCACCGGACTCTGGGGCCAACGTCCTGACTTTC
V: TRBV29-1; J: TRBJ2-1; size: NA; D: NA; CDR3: CSGLGYDQFF; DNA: TGCAGCGGCCTAGGGTACGACCAGTTCTTC
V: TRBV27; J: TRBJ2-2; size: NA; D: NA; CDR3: CASRWTADTGELFF; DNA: TGTGCCAGCAGATGGACAGCGGACACCGGGGAGCTGTTTTTT
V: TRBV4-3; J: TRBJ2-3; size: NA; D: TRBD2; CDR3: CASSQDRAGSSTDTQYF; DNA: TGCGCCAGCAGCCAAGATCGAGCGGGGAGCAGCACAGATACGCAGTATTTT
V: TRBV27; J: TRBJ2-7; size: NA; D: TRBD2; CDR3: CASSSRLAGLFYEQYF; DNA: TGTGCCAGCAGTTCCAGACTAGCGGGCCTATTCTACGAGCAGTACTTC
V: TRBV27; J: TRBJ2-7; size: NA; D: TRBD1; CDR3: CASSFGDRGYEQYF; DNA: TGTGCCAGCAGTTTCGGAGACAGGGGCTACGAGCAGTACTTC
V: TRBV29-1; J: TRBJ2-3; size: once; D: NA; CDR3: CSGLSASIDTQYF; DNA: TGCAGCGGACTGTCGGCCAGCATAGATACGCAGTATTTT
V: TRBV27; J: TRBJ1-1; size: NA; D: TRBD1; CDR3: CASSPTSDRVNTEAFF; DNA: TGTGCCAGCAGTCCGACCTCGGACAGGGTGAACACTGAAGCTTTCTTT
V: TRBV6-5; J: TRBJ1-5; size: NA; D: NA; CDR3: CASSSTEISNQPQHF; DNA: TGTGCCAGCAGTTCCACAGAGATTAGCAATCAGCCCCAGCATTTT
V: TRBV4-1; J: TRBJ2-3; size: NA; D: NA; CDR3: CASTFSTDYTDTQYF; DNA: TGCGCCAGCACTTTCTCGACAGACTACACAGATACGCAGTATTTT
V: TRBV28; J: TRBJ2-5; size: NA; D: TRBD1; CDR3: CASSFSTGGWETQYF; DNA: TGTGCCAGCAGTTTCTCGACAGGGGGCTGGGAGACCCAGTACTTC